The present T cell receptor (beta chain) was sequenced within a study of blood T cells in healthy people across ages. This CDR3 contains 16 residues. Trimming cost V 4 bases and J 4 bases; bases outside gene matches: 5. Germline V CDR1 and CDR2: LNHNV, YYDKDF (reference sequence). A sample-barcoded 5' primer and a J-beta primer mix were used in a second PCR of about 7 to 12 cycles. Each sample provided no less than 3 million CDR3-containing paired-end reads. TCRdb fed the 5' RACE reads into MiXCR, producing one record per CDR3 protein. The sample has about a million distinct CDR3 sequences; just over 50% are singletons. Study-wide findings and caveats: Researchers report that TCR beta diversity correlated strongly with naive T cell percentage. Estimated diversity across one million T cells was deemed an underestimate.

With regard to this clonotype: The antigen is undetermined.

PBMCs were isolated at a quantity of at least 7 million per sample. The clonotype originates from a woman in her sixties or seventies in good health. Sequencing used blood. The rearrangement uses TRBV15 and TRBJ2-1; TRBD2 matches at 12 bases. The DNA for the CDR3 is TGTGCCACCAGCAATCTAGGACTAGCGGGGTACAATGAGCAGTTCTTC. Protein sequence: CATSNLGLAGYNEQFF. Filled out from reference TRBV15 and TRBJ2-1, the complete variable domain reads DAMVIQNPRYQVTQFGKPVTLSCSQTLNHNVMYWYQQKSSQAPKLLFHYYDKDFNNEADTPDNFQSRRPNTSFCFLDIRSPGLGDTAMYLCATSNLGLAGYNEQFFGPGTRLTVL.